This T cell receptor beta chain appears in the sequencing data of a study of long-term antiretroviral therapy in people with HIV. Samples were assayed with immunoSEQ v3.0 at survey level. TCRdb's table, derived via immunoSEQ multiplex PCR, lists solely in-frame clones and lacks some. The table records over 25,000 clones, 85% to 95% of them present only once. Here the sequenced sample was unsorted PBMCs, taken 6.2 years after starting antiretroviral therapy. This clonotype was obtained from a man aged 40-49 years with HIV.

CDR3 nucleotide sequence: TGTGCCAGCTCACCAACCGGGACATCGAACACCGGGGAGCTGTTTTTT. It specifies CASSPTGTSNTGELFF. The chain combines TRBV18 with TRBJ2-2; tentatively, D is TRBD1 (6 bases). V lost 2 bases and J 0 bases, leaving 10 bases between the germline ends. The CDR3 consists of 16 residues. In germline, CDR1 is KGHSH, CDR2 LQKENI. The full variable domain, completed using reference TRBV18 and TRBJ2-2, is NAGVMQNPRHLVRRRGQEARLRCSPMKGHSHVYWYRQLPEEGLKFMVYLQKENIIDESGMPKERFSAEFPKEGPSILRIQQVVRGDSAAYFCASSPTGTSNTGELFFGEGSRLTVL.